The subject of this entry is one T cell receptor (beta chain). Antigen specificity is unknown. TCRdb recomputed calls from the reads with MiXCR, one row per CDR3 protein. The table records 60,000 to 70,000 distinct CDR3 sequences, about three fifths of them present only once. The sample belongs to a study of type 1 regulatory T cells. Study-level information: T-allo10 is a Tr1-enriched, alloantigen-specific CD4 T cell product made in vitro.

The CDR3 spans 15 residues. The V segment lost 3 bases and the J segment 4 bases; nucleotides outside the gene matches: 7. Germline V gene data show CDR1 as DFQATT and CDR2 as SNEGSKA (reference sequence). Graft donor-derived T-allo10 cells were described as host-alloantigen-specific, anergic, and alloantigen-specifically suppressive. Sequences were obtained from cultured T cells, either the whole culture or a sorted T cell fraction (not recorded which). The subset was: Tr1-enriched cell product generated in vitro against host alloantigens. The TCR sequence derives from a human donor in good health. The chain links TRBV20-1 to TRBJ2-1; 9 bases are shared with TRBD1. Written as DNA, the CDR3 is TGCAGTGCTAGGAGAACAGGGGGCTCTTACAATGAGCAGTTCTTC. It yields the protein CSARRTGGSYNEQFF.